The 6 T cell receptor beta chains below come from one sample, sequenced in a study of beta chain features in type 1 diabetes. These receptors have no known antigen. Findings of the study overall: Shorter TCRB CDR3s, moderately but significantly so, marked every one of the four CD4+ subsets in Type 1 diabetes patients.

What was sequenced were expressed TCRB transcripts, since all of the isolated RNA had been reverse transcribed. TCRdb keeps only in-frame clones here, not all; method: immunoSEQ multiplex PCR. The sample carries some 280,000 clones, over 11% recorded once. The source material was naive CD4+ T cells from blood. Every receptor here comes from a man aged 30-40 years with type 1 diabetes.

This clone was counted only a few times. The chain employs TRBV7-2 and TRBJ2-1, with 7 bases identical to TRBD2. With V trimmed by 5 bases and J by 6 bases, 22 bases remained unmatched. CDR3 length: 19 amino acids. The germline CDR1 and CDR2 sequences are SGHTA and FQGNSA. In nucleotides, the CDR3 is TGTGCCAGCAGCCGACCACTCACCGGGAGACTAGCTTTATTCAATGAGCAGTTCTTC. Its protein product is CASSRPLTGRLALFNEQFF.

This clone was seen once. The genes are TRBV18 and TRBJ2-1, with TRBD2 matching 8 bases. The germline V gene encodes CDR1 KGHSH and CDR2 LQKENI. CDR3 length: 16 amino acids. The V gene end was trimmed by 0 bases and the J gene end by 7 bases; junction bases not matched to a gene: 8. The CDR3 protein is CASSPPGGTRTNEQFF. The CDR3, as DNA: TGTGCCAGCTCACCACCGGGTGGGACTAGGACAAATGAGCAGTTCTTC. Full variable domain (outside the CDR3, taken from reference TRBV18 and TRBJ2-1): NAGVMQNPRHLVRRRGQEARLRCSPMKGHSHVYWYRQLPEEGLKFMVYLQKENIIDESGMPKERFSAEFPKEGPSILRIQQVVRGDSAAYFCASSPPGGTRTNEQFFGPGTRLTVL.

The chain employs TRBV5-1 and TRBJ2-5; TRBD2 agrees at 14 bases. V dropped 4 bases and J dropped 5; count of bases not matched to a gene: 4. The germline V gene has CDR1 SGHRS and CDR2 YFSETQ. There are 15 residues in the CDR3. CDR3 loop: CASSRGLAGVETQYF. The CDR3, as DNA: TGCGCCAGCAGCAGGGGACTAGCGGGAGTTGAGACCCAGTACTTC.

The table lists this clone with a few counts. This chain's CDR3 is CASSWGLAGGNEQFF. Written as DNA, the CDR3 is TGCGCCAGCAGCTGGGGACTAGCGGGGGGCAATGAGCAGTTCTTC. The V and J genes are TRBV5-1 and TRBJ2-1; 15 nucleotides match TRBD2. The CDR3 sequence is 15 residues long. Unmatched junction bases numbered 1, after V lost 3 bases and J lost 6 bases. Germline lookup yields CDR1 SGHRS and CDR2 YFSETQ.

The V gene is TRBV7-2, the J gene TRBJ2-2, with D possibly matching TRBD2 (6 bases). CDR1 is SGHTA and CDR2 is FQGNSA in the germline V gene. V was trimmed by 2 bases and J by 6 bases, leaving 13 bases between them. The CDR3 loop spans 15 amino acids. The CDR3 DNA reads TGTGCCAGCAGCTTATGGATCCGGAGGGCCGGGGAGCTGTTTTTT. Its protein product is CASSLWIRRAGELFF.

The V gene is TRBV14, the J gene TRBJ2-3; 11 nucleotides agree with TRBD2. The length of the CDR3 is 18 residues. Germline V lookup: CDR1 SGHDN, CDR2 FVKESK. V shed 0 bases, J shed 2 bases, and the junction held 7 bases outside the gene matches. CDR3 sequence: CASSQDRLAGGTTDTQYF. The DNA of the CDR3 is TGTGCCAGCAGCCAAGATCGGCTAGCGGGAGGAACCACAGATACGCAGTATTTT.